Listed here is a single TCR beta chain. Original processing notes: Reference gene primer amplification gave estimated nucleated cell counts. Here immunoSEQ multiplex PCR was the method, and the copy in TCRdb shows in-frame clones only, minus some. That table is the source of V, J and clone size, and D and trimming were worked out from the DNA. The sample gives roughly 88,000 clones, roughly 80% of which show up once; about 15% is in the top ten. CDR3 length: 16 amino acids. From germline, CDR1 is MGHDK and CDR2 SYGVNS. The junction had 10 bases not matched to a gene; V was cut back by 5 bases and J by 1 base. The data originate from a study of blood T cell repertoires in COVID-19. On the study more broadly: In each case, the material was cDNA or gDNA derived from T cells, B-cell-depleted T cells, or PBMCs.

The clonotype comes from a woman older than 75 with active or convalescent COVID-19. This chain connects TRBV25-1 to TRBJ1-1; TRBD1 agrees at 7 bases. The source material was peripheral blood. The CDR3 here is CASSSHRTGRNTEAFF. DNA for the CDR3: TGTGCCAGCAGTTCACACAGGACAGGAAGGAACACTGAAGCTTTCTTT.